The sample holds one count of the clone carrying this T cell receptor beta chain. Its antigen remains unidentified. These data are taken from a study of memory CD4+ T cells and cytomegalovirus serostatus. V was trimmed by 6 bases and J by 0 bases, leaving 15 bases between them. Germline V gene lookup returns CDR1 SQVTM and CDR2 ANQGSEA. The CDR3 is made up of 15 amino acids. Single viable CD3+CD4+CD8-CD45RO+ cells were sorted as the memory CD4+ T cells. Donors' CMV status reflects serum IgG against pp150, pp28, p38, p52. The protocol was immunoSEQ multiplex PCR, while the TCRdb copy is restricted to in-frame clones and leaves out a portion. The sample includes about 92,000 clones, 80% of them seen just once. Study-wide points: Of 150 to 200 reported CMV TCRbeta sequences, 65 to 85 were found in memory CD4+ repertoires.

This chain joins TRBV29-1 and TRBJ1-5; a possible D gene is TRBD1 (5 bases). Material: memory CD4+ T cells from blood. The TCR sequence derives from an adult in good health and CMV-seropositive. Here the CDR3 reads CSVGLDTYSNQPQHF. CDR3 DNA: TGCAGCGTGGGGTTGGACACTTATAGCAATCAGCCCCAGCATTTT.